This T cell receptor (beta chain) was found in a study of T cell changes during pregnancy in multiple sclerosis. Only in-frame clones appear in the TCRdb table, and some are missing; sequencing was by immunoSEQ multiplex PCR. Of roughly 110,000 clones listed, roughly 92% were seen once; the top ten hold over 0.65%. Germline assignment: CDR1 GTSNPN and CDR2 SVGIG (reference sequence). The CDR3 consists of 12 residues. V lost 3 bases, J lost 4 bases, and 9 bases lay in between. This receptor was obtained from a female donor in good health, enrolled as a control in a pregnancy study. The specimen was peripheral blood, collected in the third trimester of pregnancy. This chain joins TRBV30 and TRBJ1-2; no reliable D call. CDR3 in DNA: TGTGCCTGGAGACTCACCGTCTATGGCTACACCTTC. Protein product: CAWRLTVYGYTF.